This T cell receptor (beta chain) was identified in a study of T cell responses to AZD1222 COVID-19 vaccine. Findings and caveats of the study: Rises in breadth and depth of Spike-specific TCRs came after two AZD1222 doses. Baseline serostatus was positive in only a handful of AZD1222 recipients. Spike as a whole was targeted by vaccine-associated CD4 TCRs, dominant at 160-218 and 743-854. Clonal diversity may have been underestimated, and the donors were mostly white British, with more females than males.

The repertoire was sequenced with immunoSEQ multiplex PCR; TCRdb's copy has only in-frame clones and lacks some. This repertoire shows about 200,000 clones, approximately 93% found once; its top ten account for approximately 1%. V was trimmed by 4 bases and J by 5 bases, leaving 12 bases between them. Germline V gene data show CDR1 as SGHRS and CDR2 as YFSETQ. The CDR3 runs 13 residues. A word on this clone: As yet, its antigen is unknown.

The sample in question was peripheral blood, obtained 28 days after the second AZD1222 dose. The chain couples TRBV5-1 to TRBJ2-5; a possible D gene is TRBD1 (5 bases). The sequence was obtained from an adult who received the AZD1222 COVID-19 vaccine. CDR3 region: CASSKGPTETQYF. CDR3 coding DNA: TGCGCCAGCAGCAAGGGGCCGACGGAGACCCAGTACTTC. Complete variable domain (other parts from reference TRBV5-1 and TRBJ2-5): KAGVTQTPRYLIKTRGQQVTLSCSPISGHRSVSWYQQTPGQGLQFLFEYFSETQRNKGNFPGRFSGRQFSNSRSEMNVSTLELGDSALYLCASSKGPTETQYFGPGTRLLVL.